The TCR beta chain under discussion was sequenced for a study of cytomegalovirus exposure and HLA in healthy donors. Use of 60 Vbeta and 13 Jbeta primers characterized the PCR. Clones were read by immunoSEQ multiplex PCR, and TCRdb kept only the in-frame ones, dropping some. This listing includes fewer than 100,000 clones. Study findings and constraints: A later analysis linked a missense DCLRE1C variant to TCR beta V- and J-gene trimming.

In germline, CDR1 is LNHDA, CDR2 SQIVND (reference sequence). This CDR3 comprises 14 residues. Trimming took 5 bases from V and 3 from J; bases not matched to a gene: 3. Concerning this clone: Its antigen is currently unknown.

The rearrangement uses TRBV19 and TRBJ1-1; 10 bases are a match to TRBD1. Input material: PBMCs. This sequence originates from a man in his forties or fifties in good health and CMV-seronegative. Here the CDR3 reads CASSVGTGDTEAFF. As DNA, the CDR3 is TGTGCCAGTAGTGTTGGGACAGGGGACACTGAAGCTTTCTTT.